This T cell receptor beta chain originates from a study of blood T cell repertoires in COVID-19 (dated by TCRdb to the early 2020s). Notes on the research overall: Samples from collaborators originated in the United States, Italy and Spain and spanned both the acute and convalescent phases of COVID-19. The prospective study material was composed of cDNA or gDNA derived from T cells, B-cell-depleted T cells, or PBMCs. The dataset comprised deeply sampled blood TCRbeta repertoires from subjects exposed to, actively infected with, or recovered from COVID-19. The repertoires were made available in a free public database intended to serve as a resource for research on the immune response to SARS-CoV-2. Samples were obtained from the ongoing ImmuneRACE study (first 160 participants) and from 950 to 1,500 subjects provided by 6 global collaborators. Nearly every sample came with metadata listing a de-identified subject ID, COVID-19 status, age in years and sex. Where HLA class I and class II types were available, the types were taken from metadata supplied by the sample provider, not from assay-based typing. Broader findings and caveats from the paper: The quantity of clinical and demographic metadata differed by source and by participant and was supplied without curation.

In the germline V gene (reference sequence), CDR1 corresponds to LGHDT and CDR2 to YNNKEL. Unmatched junction bases come to 2, with V trimmed by 0 bases and J by 1 base. The CDR3, cysteine through phenylalanine, is 17 amino acids long. Only the CDR3 part of the read is kept: 51 bases, read in frame from the first base. The immunoSEQ Assay, a bias-controlled multiplex PCR, was used to amplify TCRbeta CDR3 regions from genomic DNA. On the study's bioinformatics: Within the assay, amplification of reference gene primers was used to estimate how many nucleated cells each sample contained. Sequence reads were collapsed and filtered to measure the absolute abundance of every unique TCRbeta CDR3 rearrangement. Productive Simpson clonality was computed per sample as the square root of Simpson's diversity index over productive rearrangements. Imported from immuneACCESS, the table was reduced by TCRdb to in-frame sequences with V and J called. These copies leave out some clones; in studies compared against another copy, an unresolved V gene accounts for under half, and the cause of the remainder is not known. V and J calls and clone size are those listed in that table; D and trimming were worked out from the DNA. The sample yields 350,000 or so clones; about nine tenths were counted once. Clones ranked in the top ten supply approximately 0.97% of the sample.

In its sample, this clone was seen a few times. The clone's antigen remains unknown. Per-base quality was not reported, and no clone a single base away is much larger than it. In the prospective study, participants were about 18 to 100 years old, resided in 25 or so geographic areas of the United States, and were enrolled through a virtual design. To assign participants to cohorts, the prospective study relied on clinical history that participants themselves reported in a screening survey and a study questionnaire. Exposed participants had been in contact with someone with a PCR-confirmed or clinician-diagnosed COVID-19 case within 2 weeks of study entry. Each participant in the prospective study had whole blood, serum and a nasopharyngeal or oropharyngeal swab collected by mobile phlebotomists. Over a roughly 2-month period, participants in the prospective study had the option of providing additional blood draws and questionnaires. Prospective study blood samples were shipped either frozen or at room temperature before DNA extraction.

The rearrangement joined TRBV3-1 (or the pseudogene TRBV3-2) to TRBJ2-1, and 11 junctional nucleotides match TRBD2. This sequence originates from a woman aged 25-40 years who had been exposed to COVID-19. Source material: PBMCs or T cells enriched from blood (not recorded which). The CDR3 here reads CASSQDIAGGSYNEQFF. The DNA sequence is TGTGCCAGCAGCCAAGATATAGCGGGAGGGTCCTACAATGAGCAGTTCTTC.